Sequencing of this T cell receptor (beta chain) was carried out in a study of shared T cell receptors in the human thymus. The count of this clone is one. Using immunoSEQ multiplex PCR, the repertoire was profiled, and TCRdb retains in-frame clones only, with some absent. The profile shows over 650,000 clones, about 89% of them singletons. Trimming at V came to 7 bases and at J to 3 bases, leaving 3 bases not matched to a gene. CDR3 size: 12 residues. The germline V gene has CDR1 SGHVS and CDR2 FQNEAQ. These data also formed part of another study, on human thymus T cells. That source reports: Corrective surgery for congenital heart defects was being performed on the healthy Finnish infants who served as donors. Thymus tissue for the work was resected from patients undergoing corrective heart surgery.

Sequencing was carried out using thymocytes. This receptor was identified in a boy in the first two years of life with a congenital heart defect. The chain is built from TRBV7-8 and TRBJ2-7; 7 nucleotides match TRBD2. Here the CDR3 reads CASTGGLYEQYF. CDR3 sequence (DNA): TGTGCCAGCACGGGAGGTCTCTACGAGCAGTACTTC.